The present entry profiles one T cell receptor (beta chain) with its context. This sample is part of a study of blood T cell repertoires in COVID-19. Study as a whole: Samples representing acute and convalescent COVID-19 were sourced from the United States, Italy and Spain. Sources were T cells, B-cell-depleted T cells, or PBMCs; the material itself was cDNA or gDNA.

The CDR3 covers 14 residues. The germline CDR1 and CDR2 sequences are SGDLS and YYNGEE. V dropped 6 bases and J dropped 0 bases, with 10 bases sitting between them. In the original processing: Nucleated cell number was recorded as an estimate derived from reference gene primer amplification. Clones were sequenced by immunoSEQ multiplex PCR, and TCRdb holds only the in-frame ones, with some missing. V, J and clone size are those of that table, while D and trimming were read from the DNA. The sample has about 78,000 clones, over 75% seen once; the top ten hold 9.5% to 10%. The sequence was obtained from a human donor in a cohort sampled during active COVID-19. The rearrangement uses TRBV9 and TRBJ1-3, with D uncertain. What was sequenced was peripheral blood. The CDR3 sequence: CASTRAASGNTIYF. CDR3 bases: TGTGCCAGCACCAGAGCGGCCTCTGGAAACACCATATATTTT.